These 28 T cell receptor beta chains were all obtained from the same sample, sequenced in a study. TCRdb processed the 5' RACE reads anew with MiXCR; each CDR3 protein has one entry. The data hold about 43,000 distinct CDR3 sequences, with 25% to 30% observed a single time. The sequencing sample was made of memory CD4+ T cells sorted from a lymph node. Subset indicated: memory CD4+ T cells, CD4+CD45RO+CD25-. The receptor set was obtained from a female donor with breast cancer.

For this clonotype: It may be a read error: a sequence one base away is much more abundant. CDR3 loop: CSALTRRWTDTQYF. The DNA of the CDR3 is TGCAGTGCTCTTACTAGGAGGTGGACAGATACGCAGTATTTT. V gene TRBV20-1 combines with J gene TRBJ2-3; D might be TRBD2 (5 bases). From germline, CDR1 is DFQATT and CDR2 SNEGSKA (reference sequence). The CDR3 extends over 14 amino acids. Trimming cost V 5 bases and J 3 bases, with 15 bases left between them.

This clonotype was observed a few times. The rearrangement joins TRBV29-1 to TRBJ2-1; 12 bases agree with TRBD2. Germline V gene sequence: CDR1 SQVTM, CDR2 ANQGSEA. The CDR3 covers 18 residues. Losses at the gene ends were 7 bases for V and 4 bases for J; bases not matched to a gene: 17. The CDR3 sequence is CSAPPPLAGGSNYNEQFF. The CDR3 DNA reads TGCAGCGCTCCCCCCCCCCTAGCGGGAGGGAGTAATTACAATGAGCAGTTCTTC.

V gene TRBV6-5 combines with J gene TRBJ2-7; tentatively, D is TRBD1 (6 bases). Trimming took 7 bases from V and 6 from J, leaving 10 bases between them. The CDR3 consists of 11 residues. The V gene's germline CDR1 is MNHEY and CDR2 SVGAGI. In DNA, the CDR3 is TGTGCCAGCAAAAGAGGGGGCGAGCAGTACTTC. Protein product: CASKRGGEQYF.

This clonotype came up a few times. This sequence joins TRBV6-5 and TRBJ2-7; D is ambiguous. From germline, CDR1 is MNHEY and CDR2 SVGAGI. The CDR3 covers 14 residues. V gave up 6 bases and J gave up 1 base, with 13 bases separating them. The CDR3 region is CASRHPRRSYEQYF. The CDR3 DNA reads as TGTGCCAGCAGACACCCGAGAAGGTCCTACGAGCAGTACTTC.

This clonotype has only a few counts. This sequence joins TRBV5-5 and TRBJ2-7; 9 nucleotides agree with TRBD1. From germline, CDR1 is SGHKS and CDR2 YYEKEE (reference sequence). J lost 0 bases, V lost 4 bases, and 2 bases had no gene match. CDR3 length equals 14 residues. CDR3 region: CASSGTGLSYEQYF. DNA for the CDR3: TGTGCCAGCAGCGGGACAGGGCTCTCCTACGAGCAGTACTTC.

This rearrangement joins TRBV27 to TRBJ1-2, with 8 bases lining up with TRBD1. The CDR3 has 13 residues. In germline, CDR1 is MNHEY, CDR2 SMNVEV (reference sequence). V shed 6 bases, J shed 4 bases, and the junction held 4 bases outside the gene matches. The CDR3: CASSPDRAYGYTF. The CDR3 DNA is TGTGCCAGCAGCCCGGACAGGGCCTATGGCTACACCTTC.

This clonotype was detected only a few times. DNA for the CDR3: TGCGCCAGCAGCCCAGGGGACCGCAGCTACGAGCAGTACTTC. This gives the protein CASSPGDRSYEQYF. This chain connects TRBV5-1 to TRBJ2-7, with a weak D call TRBD1 (6 bases). The V and J ends lost 4 bases and 3 bases respectively, with 14 bases between them. CDR1 SGHRS and CDR2 YFSETQ come from the germline V gene. The CDR3 is 14 amino acids.

This clonotype was picked up a small number of times. This CDR3 is CASRHPGLAGNEQFF. The CDR3 nucleotides are TGTGCCAGCAGACATCCGGGACTAGCGGGGAATGAGCAGTTCTTC. The chain joins TRBV6-2 or TRBV6-3 to TRBJ2-1; 13 nucleotides align to TRBD2. The junction had 6 bases not matched to a gene; V was cut back by 6 bases and J by 7 bases. CDR1 MNHEY and CDR2 SVGEGT come from the germline V gene. The length of the CDR3 is 15 residues.

The V gene is TRBV5-1, the J gene TRBJ1-1; weak D call: TRBD1 (6 bases). Trimming pared 0 bases from V and 4 bases from J, leaving 13 bases between. This CDR3 region has 15 residues. The V gene's germline CDR1 is SGHRS and CDR2 YFSETQ. CDR3 in amino acids: CASSLGGGGSTEAFF. In DNA, the CDR3 is TGCGCCAGCAGCTTGGGAGGGGGAGGGTCCACTGAAGCTTTCTTT.

This clonotype occurred a few times. At one end, the junction sequence differs from germline, possibly due to a read error. The V call is TRBV16, the J call TRBJ2-1; 8 bases are a match to TRBD1. This CDR3 is 11 amino acids long. Germline assignment: CDR1 KGHSY and CDR2 FQNENV. The CDR3 loop reads CASSPGQGLFF. CDR3 in DNA: TGCGCCAGCAGCCCCGGACAGGGTCTGTTCTTC.

In its sample, this clonotype was seen a few times. CDR3 residues: CSASKLTGAVDNEQFF. The CDR3 region has the DNA TGCAGTGCTAGCAAACTGACAGGGGCGGTCGACAATGAGCAGTTCTTC. The chain links TRBV20-1 to TRBJ2-1; 8 bases are a match to TRBD1. Looked up from germline, CDR1 is DFQATT and CDR2 is SNEGSKA (reference sequence). Trimming at V came to 3 bases and at J to 5 bases, leaving 12 bases not matched to a gene. CDR3 length: 16 amino acids.

This clonotype was counted a few times. The V call is TRBV7-9, the J call TRBJ2-5; 11 bases fit TRBD2. The J segment lost 2 bases and the V segment lost 1 base, leaving 9 bases of the junction unmatched. CDR1 SEHNR and CDR2 FQNEAQ come from the germline V gene (reference sequence). The CDR3 loop spans 18 amino acids. CDR3: CASSLVKKLAGAQETQYF. The CDR3 nucleotides read TGTGCCAGCAGCTTAGTCAAAAAACTAGCGGGGGCGCAAGAGACCCAGTACTTC.

The genes are TRBV21-1 and TRBJ2-5; the table's D call TRBD1 went unverified against the DNA. TRBV21-1 is described as a pseudogene. This CDR3 contains 16 residues. The CDR3 loop reads CASSKACWPPQETQYF. CDR3 nucleotides: TGTGCCAGCAGCAAAGCGTGCTGGCCCCCTCAAGAGACCCAGTACTTC.

This clonotype came up a few times. The chain joins TRBV7-2 to TRBJ2-5; D unresolved. Trimming left V 1 base short and J 0 bases short, with 9 bases between. Germline V gene lookup returns CDR1 SGHTA and CDR2 FQGNSA. This CDR3 is built from 15 residues. Written as DNA, the CDR3 is TGTGCCAGCAGCTTAGTACGACTGAACCAAGAGACCCAGTACTTC. Translation gives CASSLVRLNQETQYF.

This chain connects TRBV5-6 to TRBJ2-1; TRBD2 matches 8 bases. The CDR3 loop spans 15 amino acids. Trimming cost V 4 bases and J 9 bases; bases outside gene matches: 12. Germline V gene sequence: CDR1 SGHDT, CDR2 YYEEEE. Here the CDR3 reads CASSRGVAAGGEQFF. The CDR3 coding sequence is TGTGCCAGCAGCCGAGGGGTCGCGGCGGGAGGTGAGCAGTTCTTC.

A note on this clonotype: One end of the junction does not line up with germline, which may come from a read error. This chain's CDR3 is CAGSVAGTSGNIQYF. DNA of the CDR3: TGTGCCGGCAGCGTCGCCGGGACTAGCGGAAACATTCAGTACTTC. The chain couples TRBV7-3 to TRBJ2-4, with TRBD2 identical over 11 bases. The CDR3 sequence is 15 residues long. CDR1 is SGHTA and CDR2 is FQGTGA in the germline V gene.

This clonotype appeared a few times. The CDR3, as DNA: TGCGCCAGCAGCCAAGAGTGGGGGACTAGCGCGAACTACAATGAGCAGTTCTTC. Protein product: CASSQEWGTSANYNEQFF. The chain has TRBV4-1 and TRBJ2-1, with 10 bases identical to TRBD2. After removal of 0 bases from V and 3 bases from J, the junction contained 8 bases not matched to a gene. The germline CDR1 and CDR2 sequences are MGHRA and YSYEKL. CDR3 length equals 18 residues.

J is TRBJ1-5 and V is TRBV20-1; D remains unclear. Germline-derived CDR1 and CDR2 are DFQATT and SNEGSKA (reference sequence). The V gene lost 2 bases and the J gene lost 7 bases, with 12 bases spanning the gap. The CDR3 covers 13 residues. CDR3 nucleotide sequence: TGCAGTGCTAGAAGCATTGCCGGACAGCCCCAGCATTTT. As protein: CSARSIAGQPQHF.

V gene TRBV20-1 combines with J gene TRBJ2-1; 7 positions agree with TRBD2. From germline, CDR1 is DFQATT and CDR2 SNEGSKA (reference sequence). This CDR3 region has 14 residues. Losses at the gene ends were 4 bases for V and 2 bases for J; bases not matched to a gene: 5. This CDR3 is CSANFGRTYNEQFF. DNA for the CDR3: TGCAGTGCTAATTTCGGGAGGACCTACAATGAGCAGTTCTTC.

This clonotype has a single count. An end of the junction differs from the germline gene, which may be a read error. J is TRBJ1-5 and V is TRBV5-1; unclear D gene. From germline, CDR1 is SGHRS and CDR2 YFSETQ. CDR3 length equals 15 residues. CDR3 sequence: CAGSLSTGGNQPQHF. The CDR3 region has the DNA TGCGCCGGCAGCTTGTCAACGGGCGGCAATCAGCCCCAGCATTTT.

The chain has TRBV9 and TRBJ2-3, with 7 bases aligning to TRBD1. The germline V gene has CDR1 SGDLS and CDR2 YYNGEE. The CDR3 spans 14 residues. V lost 0 bases, J lost 5 bases, and 3 bases stayed unmatched. The CDR3 bases are TGTGCCAGCAGCGTAGAGGGGGCCCGAGATACGCAGTATTTT. The encoded protein is CASSVEGARDTQYF.

This clonotype was counted only a few times. The V call is TRBV29-1, the J call TRBJ2-3; no definite D call. The CDR3 extends over 12 amino acids. Germline-derived CDR1 and CDR2 are SQVTM and ANQGSEA. V lost 4 bases, J lost 4 bases, and 9 bases lay in between. Here the CDR3 reads CSVGALADTQYF. In DNA, the CDR3 is TGCAGCGTTGGGGCCCTCGCAGATACGCAGTATTTT.

The rearrangement links TRBV2 to TRBJ2-5; 9 positions match TRBD1. The CDR3 has 13 residues. Trimming took 6 bases from V and 4 from J; bases not matched to a gene: 3. CDR1 and CDR2 (germline): SNHLY, FYNNEI. DNA for the CDR3: TGTGCCAGCAGGACAGGGGGTTTAGAGACCCAGTACTTC. Amino acid sequence: CASRTGGLETQYF.

The rearrangement uses TRBV5-4 and TRBJ1-1, with D tentatively TRBD1 (5 bases). The V end was cut by 4 bases, the J end by 3 bases, with 16 bases between. CDR3 length: 15 amino acids. CDR1 and CDR2 from the germline V gene are SGHNT and YYREEE (reference sequence). The CDR3 region is CASSPLGRVDTEAFF. The CDR3 nucleotides are TGTGCCAGCAGCCCGTTAGGCAGGGTGGACACTGAAGCTTTCTTT.

In this sample, this clonotype turned up a few times. The CDR3 sequence is CSARDHRLGGSYGYTF. The DNA of the CDR3 is TGCAGTGCTAGAGATCATCGGCTGGGGGGTTCCTATGGCTACACCTTC. The V call is TRBV20-1, the J call TRBJ1-2; tentatively, D is TRBD1 (5 bases). This CDR3 comprises 16 residues. The V end was cut by 0 bases, the J end by 4 bases, with 18 bases between. Germline V gene sequence: CDR1 DFQATT, CDR2 SNEGSKA (reference sequence).

Ten or more counts support this clonotype. V and J are TRBV5-5 and TRBJ1-5; unclear D gene. Germline lookup yields CDR1 SGHKS and CDR2 YYEKEE (reference sequence). The CDR3 consists of 14 residues. Trimming stripped 3 bases from V and 5 bases from J, with 12 bases between. This chain's CDR3 is CASSSRELYQPQHF. CDR3 bases: TGTGCCAGCAGCTCCCGGGAACTTTATCAGCCCCAGCATTTT.

CDR3 coding DNA: TGTGCCAGCATCCAAGCGGGACTAGCGGGAGGTGGACCGAGGTATGAGCAGTTCTTC. Amino acid sequence: CASIQAGLAGGGPRYEQFF. The chain employs TRBV28 and TRBJ2-1, with TRBD2 identical over 15 bases. CDR1 and CDR2 from the germline V gene are MDHEN and SYDVKM. This CDR3 is built from 19 residues. V was clipped by 7 bases and J by 8 bases; unmatched bases: 18. The variable domain in full, with the rest retrieved from reference TRBV28 and TRBJ2-1, is DVKVTQSSRYLVKRTGEKVFLECVQDMDHENMFWYRQDPGLGLRLIYFSYDVKMKEKGDIPEGYSVSREKKERFSLILESASTNQTSMYLCASIQAGLAGGGPRYEQFFGPGTRLTVL.

This clonotype counts as medium-sized. The chain carries TRBV6-5 and TRBJ2-1, with D hard to call. Germline V gene sequence: CDR1 MNHEY, CDR2 SVGAGI. This CDR3 is built from 14 residues. The V end lost 0 bases, the J end lost 4 bases, and 7 bases lay between the germline ends. The CDR3 coding sequence is TGTGCCAGCAGTTACTCTAGGGTTTACAATGAGCAGTTCTTC. It encodes CASSYSRVYNEQFF.